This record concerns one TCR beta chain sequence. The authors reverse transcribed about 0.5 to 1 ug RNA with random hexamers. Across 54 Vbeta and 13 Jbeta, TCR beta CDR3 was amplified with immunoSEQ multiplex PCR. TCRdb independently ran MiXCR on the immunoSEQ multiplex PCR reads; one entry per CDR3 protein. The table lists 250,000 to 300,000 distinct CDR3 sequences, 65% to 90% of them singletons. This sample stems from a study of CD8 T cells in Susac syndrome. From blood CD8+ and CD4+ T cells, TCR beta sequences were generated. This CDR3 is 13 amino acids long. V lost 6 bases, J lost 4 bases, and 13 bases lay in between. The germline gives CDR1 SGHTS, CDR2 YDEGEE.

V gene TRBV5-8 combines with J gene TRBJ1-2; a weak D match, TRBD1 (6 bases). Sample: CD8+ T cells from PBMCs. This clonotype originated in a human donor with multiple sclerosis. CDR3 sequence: CASTGGGFYGYTF. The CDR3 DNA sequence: TGTGCCAGCACCGGGGGCGGTTTCTATGGCTACACCTTC.